This TCR beta chain was identified in a study of T cells in localized non-small cell lung cancer. The assay was immunoSEQ multiplex PCR, and TCRdb's table has in-frame clones only and misses some. The sample yields tens of thousands of clones, about 82% seen once. Regarding this clone: The antigen is undetermined.

The V segment lost 0 bases and the J segment 1 base; nucleotides outside the gene matches: 3. This CDR3 is built from 16 residues. The V gene's germline CDR1 is SGHRS and CDR2 YFSETQ. Study-wide findings and caveats: T cell clonality was highest in uninvolved adjacent lung, above tumor. For the top 100 tumor clones, a median roughly 53 also appeared in adjacent lung. Because only a single region of the tumor was sequenced, heterogeneity remains possible.

The TCR comes from a male donor older than 55 with stage III squamous cell lung carcinoma. The sample here was peripheral blood, taken before any cancer treatment. The chain recombines TRBV5-1 with TRBJ2-3; TRBD2 matches 9 bases. The chain's CDR3 is CASSLVASGGTDTQYF. The CDR3 bases are TGCGCCAGCAGCTTGGTTGCTAGCGGGGGCACAGATACGCAGTATTTT.